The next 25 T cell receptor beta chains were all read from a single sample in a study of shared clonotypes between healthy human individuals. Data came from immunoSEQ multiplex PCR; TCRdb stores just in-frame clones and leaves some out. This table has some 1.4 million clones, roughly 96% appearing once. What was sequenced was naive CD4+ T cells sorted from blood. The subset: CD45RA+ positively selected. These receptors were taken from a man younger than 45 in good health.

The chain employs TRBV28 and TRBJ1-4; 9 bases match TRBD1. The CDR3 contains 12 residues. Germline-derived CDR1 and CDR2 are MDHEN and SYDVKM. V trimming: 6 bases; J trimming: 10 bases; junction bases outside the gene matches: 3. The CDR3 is CASRQGARKLFF. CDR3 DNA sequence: TGTGCCAGCAGACAGGGGGCGCGAAAACTGTTTTTT.

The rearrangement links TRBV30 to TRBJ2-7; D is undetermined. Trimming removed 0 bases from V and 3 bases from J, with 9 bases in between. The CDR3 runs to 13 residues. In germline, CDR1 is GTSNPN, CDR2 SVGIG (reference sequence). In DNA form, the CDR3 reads TGTGCCTGGAGTGTCGGCAGTGTCTACGAGCAGTACTTC. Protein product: CAWSVGSVYEQYF.

The CDR3 DNA reads as TGCGCCAGCAGCCAAGATTGGAGCGGACTTCAGGATACGCAGTATTTT. It is translated as CASSQDWSGLQDTQYF. V is TRBV4-3 and J is TRBJ2-3, with D maybe TRBD2 (5 bases). This CDR3 has 16 amino acids. V gave up 0 bases and J gave up 6 bases, with 16 bases separating them. In germline, CDR1 is LGHNA, CDR2 YSLEER.

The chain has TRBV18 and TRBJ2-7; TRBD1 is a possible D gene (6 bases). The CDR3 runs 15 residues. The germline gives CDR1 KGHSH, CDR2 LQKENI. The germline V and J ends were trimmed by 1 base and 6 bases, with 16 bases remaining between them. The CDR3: CASSPLSQGRTEQYF. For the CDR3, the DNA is TGTGCCAGCTCACCACTTTCACAGGGTAGGACCGAGCAGTACTTC. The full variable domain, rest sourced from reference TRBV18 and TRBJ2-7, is NAGVMQNPRHLVRRRGQEARLRCSPMKGHSHVYWYRQLPEEGLKFMVYLQKENIIDESGMPKERFSAEFPKEGPSILRIQQVVRGDSAAYFCASSPLSQGRTEQYFGPGTRLTVT.

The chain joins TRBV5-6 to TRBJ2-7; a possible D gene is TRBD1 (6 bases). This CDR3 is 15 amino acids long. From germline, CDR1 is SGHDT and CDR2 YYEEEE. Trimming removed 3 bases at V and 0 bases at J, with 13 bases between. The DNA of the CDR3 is TGTGCCAGCAGCTCGCAGGGACAACTCTCCTACGAGCAGTACTTC. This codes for CASSSQGQLSYEQYF.

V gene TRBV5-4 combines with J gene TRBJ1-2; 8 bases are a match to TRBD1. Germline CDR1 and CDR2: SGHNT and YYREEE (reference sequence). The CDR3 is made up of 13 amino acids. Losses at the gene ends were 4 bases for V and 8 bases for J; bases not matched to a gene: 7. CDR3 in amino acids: CASSPGQERGYTF. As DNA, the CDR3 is TGTGCCAGCAGCCCGGGACAGGAGCGGGGCTACACCTTC.

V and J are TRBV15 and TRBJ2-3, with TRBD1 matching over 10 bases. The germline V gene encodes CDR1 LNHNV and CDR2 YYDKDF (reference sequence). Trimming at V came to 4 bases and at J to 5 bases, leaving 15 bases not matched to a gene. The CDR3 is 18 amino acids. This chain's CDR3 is CATSTLGSGTGVIDTQYF. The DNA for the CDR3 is TGTGCCACCAGCACCCTAGGTTCCGGGACAGGGGTGATAGATACGCAGTATTTT.

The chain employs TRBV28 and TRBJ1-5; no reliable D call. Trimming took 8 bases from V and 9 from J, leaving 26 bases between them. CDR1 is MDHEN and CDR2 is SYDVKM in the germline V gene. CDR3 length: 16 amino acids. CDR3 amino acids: CASQPGGRSNRWPQHF. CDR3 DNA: TGTGCCAGCCAGCCCGGCGGCAGATCAAATCGTTGGCCCCAGCATTTT.

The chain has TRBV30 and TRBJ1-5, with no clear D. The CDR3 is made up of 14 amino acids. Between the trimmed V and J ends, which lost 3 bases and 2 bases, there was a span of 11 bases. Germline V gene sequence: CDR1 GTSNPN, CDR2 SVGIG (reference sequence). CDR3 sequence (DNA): TGTGCCTGGAGGGCGAAAGCGGGCAATCAGCCCCAGCATTTT. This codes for CAWRAKAGNQPQHF.

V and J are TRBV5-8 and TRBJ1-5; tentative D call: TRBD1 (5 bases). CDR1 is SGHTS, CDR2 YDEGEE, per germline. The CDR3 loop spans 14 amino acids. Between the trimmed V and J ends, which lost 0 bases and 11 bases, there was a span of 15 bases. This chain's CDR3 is CASSLGQGLGAQHF. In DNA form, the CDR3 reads TGTGCCAGCAGCTTGGGGCAGGGCCTAGGGGCCCAGCATTTT. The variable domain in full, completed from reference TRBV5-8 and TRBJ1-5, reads EAGVTQSPTHLIKTRGQQATLRCSPISGHTSVYWYQQALGLGLQFLLWYDEGEERNRGNFPPRFSGRQFPNYSSELNVNALELEDSALYLCASSLGQGLGAQHFGDGTRLSIL.

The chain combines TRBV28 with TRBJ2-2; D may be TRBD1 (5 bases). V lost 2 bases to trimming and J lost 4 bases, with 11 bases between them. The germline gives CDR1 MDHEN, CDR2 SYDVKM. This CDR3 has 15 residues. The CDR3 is CASSLRQGITGELFF. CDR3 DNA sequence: TGTGCCAGCAGTTTACGGCAGGGAATCACCGGGGAGCTGTTTTTT.

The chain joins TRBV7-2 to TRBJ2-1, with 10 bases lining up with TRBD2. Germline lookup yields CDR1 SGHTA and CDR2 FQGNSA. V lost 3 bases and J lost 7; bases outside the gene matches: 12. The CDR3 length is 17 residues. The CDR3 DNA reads TGTGCCAGCAGCTTCGTAAGGCTAGCGGGAGAAGAGAATGAGCAGTTCTTC. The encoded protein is CASSFVRLAGEENEQFF.

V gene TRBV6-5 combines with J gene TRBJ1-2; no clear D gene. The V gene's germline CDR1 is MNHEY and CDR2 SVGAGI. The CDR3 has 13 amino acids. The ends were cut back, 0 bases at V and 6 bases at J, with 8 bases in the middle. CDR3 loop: CASSYSRRHGYTF. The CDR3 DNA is TGTGCCAGCAGTTACTCGAGGCGACATGGCTACACCTTC.

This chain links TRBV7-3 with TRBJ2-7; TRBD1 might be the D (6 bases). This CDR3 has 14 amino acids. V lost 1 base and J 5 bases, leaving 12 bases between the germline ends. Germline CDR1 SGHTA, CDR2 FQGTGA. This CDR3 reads CASSLIGSGDEQYF. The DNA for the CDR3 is TGTGCCAGCAGCTTAATTGGTTCAGGGGACGAGCAGTACTTC.

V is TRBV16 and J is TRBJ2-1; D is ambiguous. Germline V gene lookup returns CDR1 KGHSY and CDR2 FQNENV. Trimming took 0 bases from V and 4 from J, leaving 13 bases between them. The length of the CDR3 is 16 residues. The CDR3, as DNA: TGTGCCAGCAGCCAATCAAACTACAAACTTTACAATGAGCAGTTCTTC. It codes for CASSQSNYKLYNEQFF.

The CDR3 protein is CASSRDILSYEQYF. Here the CDR3 DNA reads TGTGCCAGCAGTAGGGACATATTATCCTACGAGCAGTACTTC. The V and J genes are TRBV2 and TRBJ2-7, with D tentatively TRBD1 (6 bases). V was cut by 5 bases and J by 1 base, with 12 bases left in between. Germline V CDR1 and CDR2: SNHLY, FYNNEI. The CDR3 contains 14 residues.

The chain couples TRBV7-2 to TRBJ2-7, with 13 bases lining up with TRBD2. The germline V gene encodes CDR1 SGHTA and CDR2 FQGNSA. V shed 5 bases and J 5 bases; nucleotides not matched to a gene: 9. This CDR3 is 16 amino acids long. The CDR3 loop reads CASSPRTSGRFHEQYF. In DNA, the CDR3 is TGTGCCAGCAGCCCGAGGACTAGCGGGAGATTCCACGAGCAGTACTTC.

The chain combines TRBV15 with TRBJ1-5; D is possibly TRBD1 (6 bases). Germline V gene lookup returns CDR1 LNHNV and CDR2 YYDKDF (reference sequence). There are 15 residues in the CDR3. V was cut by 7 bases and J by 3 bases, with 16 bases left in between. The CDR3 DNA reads TGTGCCACCAATACCGGGACATTCACCAATCAGCCCCAGCATTTT. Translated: CATNTGTFTNQPQHF.

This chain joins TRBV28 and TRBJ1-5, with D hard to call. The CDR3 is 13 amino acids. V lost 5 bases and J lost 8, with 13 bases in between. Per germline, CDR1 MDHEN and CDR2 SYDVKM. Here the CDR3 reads CASSLGYPKPQHF. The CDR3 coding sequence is TGTGCCAGCAGTCTAGGGTATCCCAAGCCCCAGCATTTT. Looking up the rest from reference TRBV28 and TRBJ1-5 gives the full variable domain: DVKVTQSSRYLVKRTGEKVFLECVQDMDHENMFWYRQDPGLGLRLIYFSYDVKMKEKGDIPEGYSVSREKKERFSLILESASTNQTSMYLCASSLGYPKPQHFGDGTRLSIL.

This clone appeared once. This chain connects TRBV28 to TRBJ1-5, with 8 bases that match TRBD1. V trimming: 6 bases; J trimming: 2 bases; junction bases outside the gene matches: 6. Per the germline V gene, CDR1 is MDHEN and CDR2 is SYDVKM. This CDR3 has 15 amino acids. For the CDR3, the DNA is TGTGCCAGCAGACGGACAGGGCATCGCAATCAGCCCCAGCATTTT. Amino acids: CASRRTGHRNQPQHF.

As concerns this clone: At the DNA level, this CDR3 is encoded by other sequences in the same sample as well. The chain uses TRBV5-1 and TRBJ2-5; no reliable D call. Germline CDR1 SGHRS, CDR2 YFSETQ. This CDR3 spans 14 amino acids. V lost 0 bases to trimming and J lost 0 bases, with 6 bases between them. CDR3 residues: CASSLAGDQETQYF. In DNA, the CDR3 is TGCGCCAGCAGCTTGGCTGGAGACCAAGAGACCCAGTACTTC.

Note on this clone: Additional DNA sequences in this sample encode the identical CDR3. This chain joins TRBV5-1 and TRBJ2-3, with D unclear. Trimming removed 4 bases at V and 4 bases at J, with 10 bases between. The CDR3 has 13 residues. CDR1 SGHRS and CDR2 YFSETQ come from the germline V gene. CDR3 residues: CASSQAEADTQYF. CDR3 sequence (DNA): TGCGCCAGCAGCCAGGCAGAAGCAGATACGCAGTATTTT. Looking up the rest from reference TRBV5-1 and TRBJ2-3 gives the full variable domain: KAGVTQTPRYLIKTRGQQVTLSCSPISGHRSVSWYQQTPGQGLQFLFEYFSETQRNKGNFPGRFSGRQFSNSRSEMNVSTLELGDSALYLCASSQAEADTQYFGPGTRLTVL.

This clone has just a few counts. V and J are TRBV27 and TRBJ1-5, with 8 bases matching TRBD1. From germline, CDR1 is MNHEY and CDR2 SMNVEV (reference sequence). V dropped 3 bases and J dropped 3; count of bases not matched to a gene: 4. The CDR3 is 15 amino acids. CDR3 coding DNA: TGTGCCAGCAGTTTGACAGGGGTGAACAATCAGCCCCAGCATTTT. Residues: CASSLTGVNNQPQHF.

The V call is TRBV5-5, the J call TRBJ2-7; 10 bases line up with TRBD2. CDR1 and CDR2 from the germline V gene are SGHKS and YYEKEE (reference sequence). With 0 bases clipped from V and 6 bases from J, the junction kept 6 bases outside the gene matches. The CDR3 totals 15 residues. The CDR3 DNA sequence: TGTGCCAGCAGCTTGGTCGCGCTAGCGGGAGCCGAGCAGTACTTC. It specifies CASSLVALAGAEQYF.

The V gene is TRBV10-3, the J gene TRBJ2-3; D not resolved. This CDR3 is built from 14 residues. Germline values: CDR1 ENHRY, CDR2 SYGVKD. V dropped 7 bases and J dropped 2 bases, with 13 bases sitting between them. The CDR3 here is CAIKAWGFTDTQYF. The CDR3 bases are TGTGCCATCAAAGCATGGGGTTTCACAGATACGCAGTATTTT.